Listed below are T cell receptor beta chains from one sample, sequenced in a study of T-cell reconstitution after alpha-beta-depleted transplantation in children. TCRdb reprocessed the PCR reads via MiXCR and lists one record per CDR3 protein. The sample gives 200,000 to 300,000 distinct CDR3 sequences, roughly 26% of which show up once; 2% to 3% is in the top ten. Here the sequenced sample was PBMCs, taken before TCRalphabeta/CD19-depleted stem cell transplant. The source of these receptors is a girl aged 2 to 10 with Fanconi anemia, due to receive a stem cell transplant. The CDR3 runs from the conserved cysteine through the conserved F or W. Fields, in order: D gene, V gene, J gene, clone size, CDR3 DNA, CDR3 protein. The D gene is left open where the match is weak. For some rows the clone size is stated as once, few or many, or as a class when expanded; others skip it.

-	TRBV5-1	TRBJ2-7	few	TGCGCCAGCAGCTTCCAGGGCGCCTACGAGCAGTACTTC	CASSFQGAYEQYF
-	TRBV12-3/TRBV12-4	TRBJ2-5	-	TGTGCCAGCAGTAAAAGCCATCTCAGGGGACAAGAGACCCAGTACTTC	CASSKSHLRGQETQYF
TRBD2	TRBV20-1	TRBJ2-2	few	TGCAGTGCTAGACCCCCTAGCGGAACGAACACCGGGGAGCTGTTTTTT	CSARPPSGTNTGELFF
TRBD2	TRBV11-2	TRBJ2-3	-	TGTGCCAGCAGCGCGGGACTAGCGGGAGTAGATACGCAGTATTTT	CASSAGLAGVDTQYF
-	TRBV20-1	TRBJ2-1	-	TGCAGTGCTAGAGTGACACTAGCTACTGAGCAGTTCTTC	CSARVTLATEQFF
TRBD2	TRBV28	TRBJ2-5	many	TGTGCCAGCAGCAGACTAGCCCGGGAGACCCAGTACTTC	CASSRLARETQYF
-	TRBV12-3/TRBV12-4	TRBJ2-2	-	TGTGCCAGCAGTTCCCGAAGGGGGAGTGGGACCGGGGAGCTGTTTTTT	CASSSRRGSGTGELFF
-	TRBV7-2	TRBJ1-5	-	TGTGCCAGCACCCTAAATGGCCAGCCCCAGCATTTT	CASTLNGQPQHF
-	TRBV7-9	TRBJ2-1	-	TGTGCCAGCAGCTTAGCGTTGGGGGGTCTTTACAATGAGCAGTTCTTC	CASSLALGGLYNEQFF
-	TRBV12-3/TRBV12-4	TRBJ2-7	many	TGTGCCAGCAGTTTACACAACGAGCAGTACTTC	CASSLHNEQYF
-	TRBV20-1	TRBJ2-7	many	TGCAGTGCTAGAGATCTACCCGGACTGTCAAGGGACGAGCAGTACTTC	CSARDLPGLSRDEQYF
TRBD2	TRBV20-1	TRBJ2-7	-	TGCAGTGCTACCAGGACTAGCGGGGGGGCCTACGAGCAGTACTTC	CSATRTSGGAYEQYF
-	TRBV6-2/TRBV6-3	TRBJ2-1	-	TGTGCCAGCAGACTCCCGAGGGACGGGGCCTACAATGAGCAGTTCTTC	CASRLPRDGAYNEQFF
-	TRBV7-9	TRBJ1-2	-	TGTGCCAGCAGCCCCATGTGGCCTGACTATGGCTACACCTTC	CASSPMWPDYGYTF
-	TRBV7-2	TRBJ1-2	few	TGTGCCAGCAGCTTAATGACCACCTACTATGGCTACACCTTC	CASSLMTTYYGYTF
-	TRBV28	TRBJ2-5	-	TGTGCCAGCAGCCTCTCATACAGGGAAGAGACCCAGTACTTC	CASSLSYREETQYF
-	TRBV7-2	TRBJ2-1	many	TGTGCCAGCAGCTTTAGACGGACGGATGAGCAGTTCTTC	CASSFRRTDEQFF
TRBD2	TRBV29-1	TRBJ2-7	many	TGCAGCGTCATAGGGACTAGCGGTTCCTACGAGCAGTACTTC	CSVIGTSGSYEQYF
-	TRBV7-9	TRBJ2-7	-	TGTGCCAGCAGCGCTCCAGAGGTCTCCTACGAGCAGTACTTC	CASSAPEVSYEQYF
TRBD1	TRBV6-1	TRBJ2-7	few	TGTGCCAGCAGGCGACAGGGGGAGATCGAGCAGTACTTC	CASRRQGEIEQYF
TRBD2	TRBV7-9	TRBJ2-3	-	TGTGCCAGCAGCTTAGCCCAAGCGGGGGCCACAGATACGCAGTATTTT	CASSLAQAGATDTQYF
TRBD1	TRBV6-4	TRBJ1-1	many	TGTGCCAGCAAGTTTGACAGGGGAAACACTGAAGCTTTCTTT	CASKFDRGNTEAFF
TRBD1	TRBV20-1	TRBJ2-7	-	TGCAGTGCTAGTGGGACAGACTACGAGCAGTACTTC	CSASGTDYEQYF
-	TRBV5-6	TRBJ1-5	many	TGTGCCAGCAGCTTAGGGGGAGGCAATCAGCCCCAGCATTTT	CASSLGGGNQPQHF
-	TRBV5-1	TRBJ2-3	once	TGCGCCAGCAGCTGGGACGTAGTTAGCGGTTCCTATAGCACAGATACGCAGTATTTT	CASSWDVVSGSYSTDTQYF